The entry that follows covers one T cell receptor (beta chain) sequence. The antigen is undetermined. Carried by the TCR beta cDNA libraries were unique molecular identifiers. A population of roughly 0.85 to 10 million T cells gave rise to roughly 500,000 cDNA molecules. TCRdb fed the PCR reads into MiXCR, producing one record per CDR3 protein. The sample consists of some 690,000 distinct CDR3 sequences, approximately 59% of them appearing once. The sample is drawn from a study of post-analysis software for immune sequencing data. Study-wide background: As for disease course, relapsing-remitting, secondary progressive and progressive-relapsing multiple sclerosis were all included. The study's findings and limits: In patients, TRBV5-6, TRBV5-1 and TRBV20-1 belonged to roughly 5 TRBV segments found more frequently than in controls.

The CDR3 has 18 residues. Looked up from germline, CDR1 is MRHNA and CDR2 is SNTAGT. J gave up 0 bases and V 5 bases, and 12 bases lay outside the gene matches. The genes are TRBV6-4 and TRBJ2-1; TRBD1 matches at 8 bases. The clonotype comes from a girl aged 2 to 9 with multiple sclerosis. The sequencing input was blood. The CDR3 nucleotides read TGTGCCAGCAGTACGCAGGGGGCGGGTGATCGCTCCTACAATGAGCAGTTCTTC. It is translated as CASSTQGAGDRSYNEQFF.